This is a list of T cell receptor beta chains from one sample in a study of radiotherapy plus CTLA-4 blockade in lung cancer. Clones were read by immunoSEQ multiplex PCR, and TCRdb kept only the in-frame ones, dropping some. The table includes just over 14,000 clones, 72% detected once. This specimen was peripheral blood, taken from a patient treated with radiotherapy plus ipilimumab. The receptors originated from a human donor with non-small cell lung cancer whose response to radiotherapy plus ipilimumab could not be evaluated. The CDR3 runs from the conserved cysteine through the conserved F or W. The D gene is left open where the match is weak. Rows give clone size only sometimes, using once, few, many, or a class for an expanded clone.

clone_size,d_call,v_call,j_call,cdr3_nt,cdr3_aa
NA,NA,TRBV7-7,TRBJ2-2,TGTGCTAGCAGACCTCTCCTATTGAACACCGGGGAGCTGTTTTTT,CASRPLLLNTGELFF
NA,TRBD2,TRBV5-1,TRBJ2-3,TGCGCCAGCAGCATAGCGGGCCGGTCGACAGATACGCAGTATTTT,CASSIAGRSTDTQYF
NA,TRBD2,TRBV6-5,TRBJ2-7,TGTGCCAGCAGCACAGCGACTAGCGGTTCCTACGAGCAGTACTTC,CASSTATSGSYEQYF
NA,TRBD1,TRBV2,TRBJ1-6,TGTGCCAGCAGTGAGACGACAGGGAATAATTCACCCCTCCACTTT,CASSETTGNNSPLHF
NA,NA,TRBV7-3,TRBJ1-1,TGTGCCAGCAGTCCCATTGGAAGGGGAATGAACACTGAAGCTTTCTTT,CASSPIGRGMNTEAFF
few,TRBD1,TRBV4-1,TRBJ1-2,TGCGCCAGCAGCCAGACAGAGGGGGCGGGGGGCTACACCTTC,CASSQTEGAGGYTF
few,NA,TRBV10-2,TRBJ2-7,TGCGCCAGCAGTCAGGGTTACGAGCAGTACTTC,CASSQGYEQYF
NA,NA,TRBV21-1,TRBJ1-1,TGTGCCAGCATGCGGGACAGAGAGAACACTGAAGCTTTCTTT,CASMRDRENTEAFF
NA,TRBD1,TRBV28,TRBJ1-4,TGTGCCAGCAGTCAGCAGACAGGGGCGGAAAAACTGTTTTTT,CASSQQTGAEKLFF
few,TRBD1,TRBV10-2,TRBJ1-6,TGCGCCAGCAGTGAGTCCGCCTGGACAGGGGACTCACCCCTCCACTTT,CASSESAWTGDSPLHF
NA,TRBD1,TRBV7-2,TRBJ2-1,TGTGCCAGCAGGCCCCCAGGAACCAGGGGGCTCGAGCAGTTCTTC,CASRPPGTRGLEQFF
once,NA,TRBV29-1,TRBJ1-2,TGCAGCGTTGTAGAGGGGGGCTATGGCTACACCTTC,CSVVEGGYGYTF
NA,NA,TRBV7-9,TRBJ2-1,TGTGCCAGCAGCTTAGCGCAGGGCGGCAACTCCTACAATGAGCAGTTCTTC,CASSLAQGGNSYNEQFF
NA,TRBD1,TRBV7-9,TRBJ2-1,TGTGCCAGCAGCCGACAGGGTGTATCCTACAATGAGCAGTTCTTC,CASSRQGVSYNEQFF